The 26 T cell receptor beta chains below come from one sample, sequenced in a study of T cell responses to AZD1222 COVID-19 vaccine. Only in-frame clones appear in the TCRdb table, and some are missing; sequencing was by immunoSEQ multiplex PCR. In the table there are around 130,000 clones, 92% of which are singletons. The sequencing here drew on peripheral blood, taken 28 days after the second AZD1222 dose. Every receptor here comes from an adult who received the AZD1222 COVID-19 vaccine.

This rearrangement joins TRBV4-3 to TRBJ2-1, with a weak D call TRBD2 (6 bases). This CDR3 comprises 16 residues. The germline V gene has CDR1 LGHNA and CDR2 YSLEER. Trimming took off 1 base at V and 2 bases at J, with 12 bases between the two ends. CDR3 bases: TGCGCCAGCAGCCAAGTATCCCTAGCGCCCTACAATGAGCAGTTCTTC. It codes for CASSQVSLAPYNEQFF.

The CDR3 loop reads CASMPAGAYEQYF. CDR3 DNA sequence: TGTGCCAGCATGCCCGCGGGGGCCTACGAGCAGTACTTC. The genes are TRBV27 and TRBJ2-7, with 7 bases that match TRBD2. V was clipped by 7 bases and J by 2 bases; unmatched bases: 5. This CDR3 spans 13 amino acids. Germline CDR1 is MNHEY and CDR2 is SMNVEV (reference sequence).

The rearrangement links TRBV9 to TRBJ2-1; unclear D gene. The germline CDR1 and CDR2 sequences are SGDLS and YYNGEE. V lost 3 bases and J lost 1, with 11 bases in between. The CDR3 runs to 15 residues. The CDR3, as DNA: TGTGCCAGCAGCGGGGGATTCCTTTCCTACAATGAGCAGTTCTTC. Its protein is CASSGGFLSYNEQFF.

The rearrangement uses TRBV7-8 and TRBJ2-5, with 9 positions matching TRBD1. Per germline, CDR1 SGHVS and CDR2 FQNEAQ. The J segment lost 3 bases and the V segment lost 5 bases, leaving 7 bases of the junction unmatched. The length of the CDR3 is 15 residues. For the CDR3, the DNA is TGTGCCAGCAGCAGCCCCCGGACAGGGGAAGAGACCCAGTACTTC. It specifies CASSSPRTGEETQYF. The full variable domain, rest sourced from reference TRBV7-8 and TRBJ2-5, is GAGVSQSPRYKVAKRGQDVALRCDPISGHVSLFWYQQALGQGPEFLTYFQNEAQLDKSGLPSDRFFAERPEGSVSTLKIQRTQQEDSAVYLCASSSPRTGEETQYFGPGTRLLVL.

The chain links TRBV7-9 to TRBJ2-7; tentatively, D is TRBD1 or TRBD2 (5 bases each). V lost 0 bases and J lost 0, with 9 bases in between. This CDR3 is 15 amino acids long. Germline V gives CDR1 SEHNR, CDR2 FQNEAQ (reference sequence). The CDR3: CASSLAGTSSYEQYF. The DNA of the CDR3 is TGTGCCAGCAGCTTAGCAGGGACGAGCTCCTACGAGCAGTACTTC.

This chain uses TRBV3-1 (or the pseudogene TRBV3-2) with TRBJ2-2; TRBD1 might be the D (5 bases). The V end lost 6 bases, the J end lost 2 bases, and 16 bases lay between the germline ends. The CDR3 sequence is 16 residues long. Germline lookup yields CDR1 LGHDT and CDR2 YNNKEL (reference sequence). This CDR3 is CASRHEYQGNTGELFF. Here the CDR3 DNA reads TGTGCCAGCAGACACGAATACCAGGGTAACACCGGGGAGCTGTTTTTT.

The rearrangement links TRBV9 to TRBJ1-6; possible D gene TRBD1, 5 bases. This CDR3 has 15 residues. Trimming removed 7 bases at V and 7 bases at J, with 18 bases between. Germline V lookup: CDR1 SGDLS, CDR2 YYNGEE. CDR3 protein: CASSGGRVGNSPLHF. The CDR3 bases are TGTGCCAGCTCTGGCGGCAGGGTTGGGAATTCACCCCTCCACTTT.

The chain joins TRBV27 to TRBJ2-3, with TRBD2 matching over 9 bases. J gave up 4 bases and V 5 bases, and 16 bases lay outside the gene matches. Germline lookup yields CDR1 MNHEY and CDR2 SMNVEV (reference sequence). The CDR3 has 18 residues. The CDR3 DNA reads TGTGCCAGCAGTCCCCCCGGGGGGGATAGCGGGGGACCAGATACGCAGTATTTT. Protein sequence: CASSPPGGDSGGPDTQYF.

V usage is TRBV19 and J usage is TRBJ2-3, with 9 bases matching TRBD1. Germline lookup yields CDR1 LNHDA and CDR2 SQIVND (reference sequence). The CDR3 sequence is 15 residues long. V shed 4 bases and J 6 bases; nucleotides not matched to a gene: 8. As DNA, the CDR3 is TGTGCCAGTAGTACGGGGACAGGGTTCCAGGATACGCAGTATTTT. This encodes CASSTGTGFQDTQYF.

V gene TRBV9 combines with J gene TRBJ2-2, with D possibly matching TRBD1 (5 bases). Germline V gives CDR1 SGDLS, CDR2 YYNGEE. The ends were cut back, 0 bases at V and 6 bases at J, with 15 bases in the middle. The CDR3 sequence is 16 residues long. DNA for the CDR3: TGTGCCAGCAGCGTAGGGGGCAGGCGGCGCTCCGGGGAGCTGTTTTTT. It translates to CASSVGGRRRSGELFF. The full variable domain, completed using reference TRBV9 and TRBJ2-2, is DSGVTQTPKHLITATGQRVTLRCSPRSGDLSVYWYQQSLDQGLQFLIQYYNGEERAKGNILERFSAQQFPDLHSELNLSSLELGDSALYFCASSVGGRRRSGELFFGEGSRLTVL.

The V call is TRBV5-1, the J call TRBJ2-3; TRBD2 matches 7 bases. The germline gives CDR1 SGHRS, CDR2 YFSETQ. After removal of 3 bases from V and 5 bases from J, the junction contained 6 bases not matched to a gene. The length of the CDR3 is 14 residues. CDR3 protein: CASSWGGGGDTQYF. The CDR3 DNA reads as TGCGCCAGCAGCTGGGGCGGGGGAGGAGATACGCAGTATTTT.

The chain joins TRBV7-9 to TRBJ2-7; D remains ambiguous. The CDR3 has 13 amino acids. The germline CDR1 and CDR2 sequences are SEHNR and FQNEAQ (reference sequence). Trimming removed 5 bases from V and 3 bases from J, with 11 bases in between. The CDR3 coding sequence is TGTGCCAGCAGCGACATCGGGCACTACGAGCAGTACTTC. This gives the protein CASSDIGHYEQYF.

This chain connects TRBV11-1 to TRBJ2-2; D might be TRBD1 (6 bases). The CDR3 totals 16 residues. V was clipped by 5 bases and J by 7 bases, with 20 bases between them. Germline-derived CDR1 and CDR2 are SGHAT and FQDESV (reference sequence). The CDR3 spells CASSRTPTGRGGELFF. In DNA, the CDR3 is TGTGCCAGCAGCCGGACCCCGACAGGTCGCGGCGGGGAGCTGTTTTTT.

The CDR3, as DNA: TGTGCCAGCAGTCAGGGCGACACCGGGGAGCTGTTTTTT. Amino acids: CASSQGDTGELFF. The chain recombines TRBV28 with TRBJ2-2; D possibly corresponds to TRBD1 (5 bases). Germline CDR1 MDHEN, CDR2 SYDVKM. There are 13 residues in the CDR3. Trimming left V 5 bases short and J 3 bases short, with 7 bases between.

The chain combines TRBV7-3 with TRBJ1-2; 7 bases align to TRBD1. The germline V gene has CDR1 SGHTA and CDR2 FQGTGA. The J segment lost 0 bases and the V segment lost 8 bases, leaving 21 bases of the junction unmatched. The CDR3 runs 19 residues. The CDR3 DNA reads TGTGCCAGCTCGCCCGGGGGGGACAGCGTGCGCAATGCTAACTATGGCTACACCTTC. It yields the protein CASSPGGDSVRNANYGYTF. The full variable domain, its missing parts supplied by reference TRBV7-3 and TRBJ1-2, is GAGVSQTPSNKVTEKGKYVELRCDPISGHTALYWYRQSLGQGPEFLIYFQGTGAADDSGLPNDRFFAVRPEGSVSTLKIQRTERGDSAVYLCASSPGGDSVRNANYGYTFGSGTRLTVV.

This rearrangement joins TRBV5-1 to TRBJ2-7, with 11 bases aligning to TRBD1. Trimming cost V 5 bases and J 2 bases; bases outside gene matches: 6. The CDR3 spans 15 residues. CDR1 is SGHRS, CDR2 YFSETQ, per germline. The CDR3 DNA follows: TGCGCCAGCAGGCCTGGGACAGGGGGACCCTACGAGCAGTACTTC. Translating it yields CASRPGTGGPYEQYF.

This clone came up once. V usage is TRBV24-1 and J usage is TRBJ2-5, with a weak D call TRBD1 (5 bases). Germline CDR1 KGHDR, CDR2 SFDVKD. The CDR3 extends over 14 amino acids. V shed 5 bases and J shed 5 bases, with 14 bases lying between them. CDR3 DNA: TGTGCCACCAGTGCCCCCCTGGGGCCCGAGACCCAGTACTTC. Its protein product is CATSAPLGPETQYF.

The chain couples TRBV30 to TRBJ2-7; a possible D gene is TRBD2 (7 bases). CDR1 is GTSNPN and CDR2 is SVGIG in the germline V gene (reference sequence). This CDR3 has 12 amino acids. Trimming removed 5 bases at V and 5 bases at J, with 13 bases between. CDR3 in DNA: TGTGCCTGGCAACAGGGAGGGGACGAGCAGTACTTC. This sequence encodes CAWQQGGDEQYF.

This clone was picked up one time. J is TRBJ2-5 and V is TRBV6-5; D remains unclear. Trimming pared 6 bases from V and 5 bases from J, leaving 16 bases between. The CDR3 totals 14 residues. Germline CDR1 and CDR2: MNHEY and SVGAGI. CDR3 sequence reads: CASRLLGAPETQYF. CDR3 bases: TGTGCCAGCAGACTCTTAGGAGCCCCGGAGACCCAGTACTTC.

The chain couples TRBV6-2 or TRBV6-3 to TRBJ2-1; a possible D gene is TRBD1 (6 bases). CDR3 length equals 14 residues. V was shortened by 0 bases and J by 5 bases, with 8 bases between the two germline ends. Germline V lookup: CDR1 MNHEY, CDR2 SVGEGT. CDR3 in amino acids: CASSYSGANNEQFF. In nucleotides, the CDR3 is TGTGCCAGCAGTTACTCGGGGGCAAACAATGAGCAGTTCTTC.

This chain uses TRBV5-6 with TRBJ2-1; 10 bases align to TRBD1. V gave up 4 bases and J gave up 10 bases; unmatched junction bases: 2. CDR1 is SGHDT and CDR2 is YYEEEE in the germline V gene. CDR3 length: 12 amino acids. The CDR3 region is CASSRDRGEQFF. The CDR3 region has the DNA TGTGCCAGCAGCAGGGACAGGGGAGAGCAGTTCTTC.

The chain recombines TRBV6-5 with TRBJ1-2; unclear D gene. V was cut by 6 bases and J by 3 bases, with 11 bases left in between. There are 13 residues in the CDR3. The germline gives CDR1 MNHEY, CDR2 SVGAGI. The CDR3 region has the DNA TGTGCCAGCAGAAAAAAGGGTCACTATGGCTACACCTTC. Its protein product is CASRKKGHYGYTF.

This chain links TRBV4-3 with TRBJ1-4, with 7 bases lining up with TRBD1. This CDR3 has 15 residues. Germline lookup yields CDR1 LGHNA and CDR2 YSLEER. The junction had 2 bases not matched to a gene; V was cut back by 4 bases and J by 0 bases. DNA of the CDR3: TGCGCCAGCAGCCCAGGGACAGCAACTAATGAAAAACTGTTTTTT. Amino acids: CASSPGTATNEKLFF.

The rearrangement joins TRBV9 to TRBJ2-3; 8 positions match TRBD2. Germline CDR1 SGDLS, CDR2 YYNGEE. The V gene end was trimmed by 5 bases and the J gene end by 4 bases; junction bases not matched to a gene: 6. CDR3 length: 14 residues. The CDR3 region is CASRSGSGADTQYF. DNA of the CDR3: TGTGCCAGCAGGAGCGGGAGTGGGGCAGATACGCAGTATTTT.

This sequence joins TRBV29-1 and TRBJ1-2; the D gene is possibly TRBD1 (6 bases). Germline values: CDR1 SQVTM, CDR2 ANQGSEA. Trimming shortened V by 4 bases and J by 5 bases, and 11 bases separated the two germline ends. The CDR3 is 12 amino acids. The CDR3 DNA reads TGCAGCGTTGGAGGACAGCGATATGGCTACACCTTC. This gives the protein CSVGGQRYGYTF.

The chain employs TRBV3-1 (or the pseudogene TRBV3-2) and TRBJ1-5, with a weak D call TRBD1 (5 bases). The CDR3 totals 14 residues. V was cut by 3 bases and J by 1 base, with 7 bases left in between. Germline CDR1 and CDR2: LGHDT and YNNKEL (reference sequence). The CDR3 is CASSQGQSNQPQHF. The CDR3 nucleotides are TGTGCCAGCAGCCAGGGGCAAAGCAATCAGCCCCAGCATTTT.